Presented here are 22 T cell receptor beta chains from one specimen sequenced in a study of T cell clonality in common variable immunodeficiency. Repertoires were generated with immunoSEQ multiplex PCR, while TCRdb's copy carries only in-frame clones and drops some. The record shows about 52,000 clones for this sample, with no singletons present. The sequenced sample consisted of peripheral blood mononuclear cells. The receptors originated from a person between 18 and 69 years old in good health.

There are many counts of this clone. The read stops 3 residues short of the end of the CDR3; the missing end is completed from the germline J gene. The V gene is TRBV7-8, the J gene TRBJ2-3; possibly TRBD2 for D (5 bases). V gave up 1 base and J gave up 2 bases, with 16 bases separating them. Germline values: CDR1 SGHVS, CDR2 FQNEAQ. The CDR3 has 17 amino acids. The DNA read from the CDR3 is TGTGCCAGCAGCTTAGTCTCGGTAGCGCCCAACACAGATACG. It encodes CASSLVSVAPNTDT. The complete CDR3 reads CASSLVSVAPNTDTQYF.

In this sample, this clone turned up many times. The read stops 3 residues short of the end of the CDR3; the missing end is completed from the germline J gene. This sequence joins TRBV2 and TRBJ1-1, with D possibly TRBD1 on 5 matching bases. This CDR3 region has 14 residues. The germline CDR1 and CDR2 sequences are SNHLY and FYNNEI. Trimming took off 4 bases at V and 4 bases at J, with 13 bases between the two ends. CDR3 bases read: TGTGCCAGCAGTGTTCGCAGGGTAGGCACTGAA. Its protein product is CASSVRRVGTE. The entire CDR3 is CASSVRRVGTEAFF.

Concerning this clone: The missing CDR3 end, 3 residues past where the read stops, is filled in from the germline J gene. The genes are TRBV11-3 and TRBJ2-5; 7 bases agree with TRBD2. The CDR3 contains 13 residues. CDR1 is SGHNT, CDR2 YENEEA, per germline. The V gene end was trimmed by 5 bases and the J gene end by 4 bases; junction bases not matched to a gene: 4. Partial CDR3 DNA: TGTGCCAGCAGCGGGGGGGTAAGAGAGACC. This translates into CASSGGVRET. The full CDR3 protein is CASSGGVRETQYF.

This clone was detected only a few times. The CDR3 extends 3 residues past the end of the read, so its final part is completed from the germline J gene. The chain has TRBV18 and TRBJ2-5; 7 nucleotides match TRBD1. Germline CDR1 reads KGHSH; CDR2 reads LQKENI. V lost 0 bases, J lost 2 bases, and 0 bases stayed unmatched. The CDR3 sequence is 14 residues long. CDR3 DNA (partial): TGTGCCAGCTCACCACCGGGACAGCAAGAGACC. Translated, it gives CASSPPGQQET. Given in full, the CDR3 is CASSPPGQQETQYF. Full variable domain (remainder filled in from reference TRBV18 and TRBJ2-5): NAGVMQNPRHLVRRRGQEARLRCSPMKGHSHVYWYRQLPEEGLKFMVYLQKENIIDESGMPKERFSAEFPKEGPSILRIQQVVRGDSAAYFCASSPPGQQETQYFGPGTRLLVL.

This clone was seen repeatedly, ten times or more. Read data end 3 residues before the CDR3 end; the end is taken from the germline J gene. V is TRBV4-1 and J is TRBJ1-2; D is perhaps TRBD1 (5 bases). Per the germline V gene, CDR1 is MGHRA and CDR2 is YSYEKL. The V end lost 7 bases, the J end lost 4 bases, and 10 bases lay between the germline ends. CDR3 length equals 12 residues. The DNA read from the CDR3 is TGCGCCAGCAAAGACAGCCTCTATGGC. It is translated as CASKDSLYG. The CDR3 in its entirety is CASKDSLYGYTF.

This clone showed up many times. CDR3 DNA (partial): TGTGCCAGCAGCACAGACAGACACTATGGC. Its protein product is CASSTDRHYG. In full, the CDR3 is CASSTDRHYGYTF. This chain links TRBV7-8 with TRBJ1-2; TRBD1 is a possible D gene (5 bases). With the read ending 3 residues before the CDR3 end, the germline J gene is used to fill in that end. The V gene lost 5 bases and the J gene lost 3 bases, with 10 bases spanning the gap. The germline gives CDR1 SGHVS, CDR2 FQNEAQ. This CDR3 has 13 amino acids.

Details on this clone: The sequenced fragment ends 3 residues before the CDR3 boundary, so the rest is inferred from the germline J gene. The genes are TRBV19 and TRBJ1-1, with D maybe TRBD1 (5 bases). The germline V gene encodes CDR1 LNHDA and CDR2 SQIVND (reference sequence). CDR3 length equals 15 residues. The ends were cut back, 3 bases at V and 0 bases at J, with 11 bases in the middle. The CDR3 loop reads CASSIGGDLNTEAFF. Partial CDR3 DNA: TGTGCCAGTAGTATTGGGGGGGACTTGAACACTGAA.

This clone showed up many times. The CDR3 extends 3 residues past the end of the read, so its final part is completed from the germline J gene. This chain links TRBV6-2 or TRBV6-3 with TRBJ1-4, with a weak D call TRBD1 (5 bases). Germline assignment: CDR1 MNHEY and CDR2 SVGEGT. Trimming removed 6 bases from V and 5 bases from J, with 13 bases in between. The CDR3 is 14 residues long. The CDR3 bases that were read are TGTGCCAGCAGCCCCAGGGAATGGAATGAAAAA. It codes for CASSPREWNEK. The entire CDR3 sequence reads CASSPREWNEKLFF.

This clone came up many times. The missing CDR3 end, 3 residues past where the read stops, is filled in from the germline J gene. The chain links TRBV28 to TRBJ2-7, with D perhaps matching TRBD1 (5 bases). Germline V lookup: CDR1 MDHEN, CDR2 SYDVKM. The CDR3 length is 13 residues. V was trimmed by 5 bases and J by 3 bases, leaving 11 bases between them. The DNA read from the CDR3 is TGTGCCAGCAGTCAGGGTTCCAACTACGAG. Its translation is CASSQGSNYE. The whole CDR3 protein is CASSQGSNYEQYF.

This clone was detected ten times or more. The read stops 3 residues short of the end of the CDR3; the missing end is completed from the germline J gene. This chain uses TRBV18 with TRBJ2-2; D is possibly TRBD1 (5 bases). CDR3 length: 16 residues. The V and J ends lost 0 bases and 1 base respectively, with 9 bases between them. CDR1 and CDR2 from the germline V gene are KGHSH and LQKENI. This chain's CDR3 is CASSPPGAWNTGELFF. The DNA read from the CDR3 is TGTGCCAGCTCACCACCAGGGGCTTGGAACACCGGGGAG.

This clone was seen at least ten times. Read coverage stops 3 residues before the CDR3 terminus; the germline J gene supplies the remainder. The chain uses TRBV15 and TRBJ2-3; D remains unclear. Germline V gives CDR1 LNHNV, CDR2 YYDKDF (reference sequence). This CDR3 is built from 14 residues. The V end was cut by 1 base, the J end by 2 bases, with 7 bases between. The CDR3 loop is CATSRAKLTDTQYF. The CDR3 bases that were read are TGTGCCACCAGCAGAGCTAAACTCACAGATACG.

This clone was picked up many times. The sequenced fragment ends 3 residues before the CDR3 boundary, so the rest is inferred from the germline J gene. The genes are TRBV19 and TRBJ1-3, with TRBD1 as a possible D gene (5 bases). CDR1 is LNHDA, CDR2 SQIVND, per germline (reference sequence). V lost 4 bases, J lost 3 bases, and 19 bases lay in between. The length of the CDR3 is 17 residues. CDR3 DNA (partial): TGTGCCAGTAGTACTCCCCTAAGGGGCGACGGTGGAAACACC. Its protein is CASSTPLRGDGGNT. The entire CDR3 reads CASSTPLRGDGGNTIYF.

This clone was counted a few times. The missing CDR3 end, 3 residues past where the read stops, is filled in from the germline J gene. This chain uses TRBV5-8 with TRBJ1-4, with 11 bases fitting TRBD1. The trim removed 5 bases at V and 7 bases at J, leaving 7 bases unmatched. The germline CDR1 and CDR2 sequences are SGHTS and YDEGEE. The CDR3 contains 15 residues. The CDR3 here is CASRPGQGAFEKLFF. Partial CDR3 DNA: TGTGCCAGCAGGCCAGGACAGGGGGCGTTTGAAAAA.

This clone has a count of ten or more. The read comes to an end 3 residues before the CDR3 does, leaving the germline J gene to fill in the end. The chain employs TRBV4-1 and TRBJ2-2; D might be TRBD2 (5 bases). Trimming shortened V by 6 bases and J by 7 bases, and 21 bases separated the two germline ends. CDR3 length equals 16 residues. Germline V gene sequence: CDR1 MGHRA, CDR2 YSYEKL. CDR3 loop: CASSSWTGPGVGELFF. The sequenced part of the CDR3 DNA is TGCGCCAGCAGTTCCTGGACTGGCCCCGGGGTCGGGGAG.

This clone was recorded many times. CDR3 protein: CASSFQTGETQYF. CDR3 bases read: TGTGCCAGCAGCTTCCAGACAGGGGAGACC. V is TRBV7-9 and J is TRBJ2-5, with 7 bases lining up with TRBD1. The read falls 3 residues short of the CDR3 end, and the missing part is taken from the germline J gene. The V gene's germline CDR1 is SEHNR and CDR2 FQNEAQ (reference sequence). The CDR3 runs 13 residues. V shed 3 bases and J 5 bases; nucleotides not matched to a gene: 3.

This clone was seen many times. The CDR3 is cut off 3 residues early in the read; its end comes from the germline J gene. The rearrangement uses TRBV6-2 or TRBV6-3 and TRBJ1-6, with 10 bases matching TRBD1. Germline CDR1 and CDR2: MNHEY and SVGEGT. The length of the CDR3 is 15 residues. The V gene end was trimmed by 2 bases and the J gene end by 7 bases; junction bases not matched to a gene: 2. The CDR3 loop reads CASSYPGQGNSPLHF. Partial CDR3 DNA: TGTGCCAGCAGTTACCCGGGACAGGGGAATTCACCC.

This clone appeared many times. The identical CDR3 is also encoded by other nucleotide sequences in the sample. CDR3 DNA (partial): TGTGCCAGCAGCTTAGGTCGGACAGGGGTATACACC. Its translation is CASSLGRTGVYT. The entire CDR3 protein is CASSLGRTGVYTIYF. The gene calls are TRBV7-2 and TRBJ1-3; TRBD1 matches at 9 bases. The read falls 3 residues short of the CDR3 end, and the missing part is taken from the germline J gene. With V trimmed by 1 base and J by 8 bases, 6 bases remained unmatched. Germline CDR1 and CDR2: SGHTA and FQGNSA. This CDR3 is 15 amino acids long.

Comment on this clone: The sequenced fragment ends 3 residues before the CDR3 boundary, so the rest is inferred from the germline J gene. The chain carries TRBV11-2 and TRBJ1-3; D unclear. The germline V gene encodes CDR1 SGHAT and CDR2 FQNNGV. The CDR3 contains 13 residues. V lost 3 bases to trimming and J lost 4 bases, with 7 bases between them. CDR3 DNA, as far as it was read: TGTGCCAGCAGCTTCGGCAGGGGAAACACC. Encoded protein: CASSFGRGNT. The whole CDR3 sequence is CASSFGRGNTIYF.

This clone was picked up many times. The read terminates 3 residues before the CDR3 end, so the remaining end is supplied by the germline J gene. The V call is TRBV29-1, the J call TRBJ2-2; possible D gene TRBD1, 6 bases. V lost 4 bases to trimming and J lost 0 bases, with 9 bases between them. Per the germline V gene, CDR1 is SQVTM and CDR2 is ANQGSEA. CDR3 size: 14 residues. CDR3 residues: CSVATGPNTGELFF. The sequenced part of the CDR3 DNA is TGCAGCGTTGCGACAGGACCGAACACCGGGGAG.

The table lists this clone with many counts. The read is 3 residues too short to cover the CDR3 end, so that end is filled in from the germline J gene. The gene calls are TRBV6-2 or TRBV6-3 and TRBJ2-3; TRBD2 matches at 16 bases. Germline values: CDR1 MNHEY, CDR2 SVGEGT. The CDR3 consists of 15 residues. This CDR3 reads CASGGGLAGGETQYF. The CDR3 DNA, read in part, is TGTGCCAGCGGGGGGGGACTAGCGGGAGGGGAGACG.

This clone has ten or more counts. Coverage ceases 3 residues before the CDR3 finishes, and the germline J gene fills in the end. The J gene is TRBJ2-2, the V gene TRBV7-9; no firm D call. V lost 6 bases to trimming and J lost 2 bases, with 13 bases between them. CDR3 length equals 15 residues. Germline assignment: CDR1 SEHNR and CDR2 FQNEAQ (reference sequence). The DNA read from the CDR3 is TGTGCCAGCAGTCCCGGAGACTCCAACACCGGGGAG. It translates to CASSPGDSNTGE. The complete CDR3 sequence is CASSPGDSNTGELFF. Filled out from reference TRBV7-9 and TRBJ2-2, the complete variable domain reads DTGVSQNPRHKITKRGQNVTFRCDPISEHNRLYWYRQTLGQGPEFLTYFQNEAQLEKSRLLSDRFSAERPKGSFSTLEIQRTEQGDSAMYLCASSPGDSNTGELFFGEGSRLTVL.

The sample holds many counts of this clone. The read is 3 residues too short to cover the CDR3 end, so that end is filled in from the germline J gene. The chain employs TRBV19 and TRBJ2-3; D gene uncertain. Germline CDR1 LNHDA, CDR2 SQIVND (reference sequence). V shed 3 bases and J shed 3 bases, with 10 bases lying between them. This CDR3 contains 14 residues. The CDR3 loop reads CASSILLFTDTQYF. Partial CDR3 DNA: TGTGCCAGTAGTATCTTGCTATTTACAGATACG.